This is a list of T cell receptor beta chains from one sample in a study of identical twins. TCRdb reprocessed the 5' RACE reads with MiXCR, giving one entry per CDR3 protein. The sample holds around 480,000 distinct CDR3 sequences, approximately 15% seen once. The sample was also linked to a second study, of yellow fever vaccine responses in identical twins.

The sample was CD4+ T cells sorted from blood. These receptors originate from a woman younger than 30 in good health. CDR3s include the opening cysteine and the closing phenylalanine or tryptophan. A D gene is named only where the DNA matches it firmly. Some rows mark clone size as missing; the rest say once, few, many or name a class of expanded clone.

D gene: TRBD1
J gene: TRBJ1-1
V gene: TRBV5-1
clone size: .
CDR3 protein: CASSPGDRGRILEAFF
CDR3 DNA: TGCGCCAGCAGCCCCGGGGACAGGGGTAGGATCCTTGAAGCTTTCTTT

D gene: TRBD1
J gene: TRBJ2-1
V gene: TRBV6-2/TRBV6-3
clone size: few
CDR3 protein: CASRSASGTSPHRQGSYNEQFF
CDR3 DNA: TGTGCCAGCCGATCGGCATCTGGAACGAGTCCGCATCGACAGGGGTCTTACAATGAGCAGTTCTTC

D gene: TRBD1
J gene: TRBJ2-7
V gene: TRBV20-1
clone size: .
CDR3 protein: CSAKQGSSTYEQYF
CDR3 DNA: TGCAGTGCTAAACAGGGGTCCTCCACCTACGAGCAGTACTTC

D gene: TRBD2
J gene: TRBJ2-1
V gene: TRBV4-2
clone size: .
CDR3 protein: CASSTGGLAVYNEQFF
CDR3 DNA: TGTGCCAGCAGTACAGGGGGACTAGCGGTATACAATGAGCAGTTCTTC

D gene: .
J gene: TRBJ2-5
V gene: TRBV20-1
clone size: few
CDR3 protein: CSARLAGFETQYF
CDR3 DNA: TGCAGTGCTAGACTAGCTGGCTTTGAGACCCAGTACTTC

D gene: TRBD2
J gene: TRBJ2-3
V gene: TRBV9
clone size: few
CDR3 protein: CASSFGTSGEHTQYF
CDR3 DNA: TGTGCCAGCAGCTTCGGGACTAGCGGGGAACATACGCAGTATTTT

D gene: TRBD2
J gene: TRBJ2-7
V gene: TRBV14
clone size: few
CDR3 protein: CASSQVGLAGRYEQYF
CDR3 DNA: TGTGCCAGCAGCCAAGTCGGACTAGCGGGCCGCTACGAGCAGTACTTC

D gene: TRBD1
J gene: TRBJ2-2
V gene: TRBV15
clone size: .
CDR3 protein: CATSREAGTVGGELFF
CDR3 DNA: TGTGCCACCAGCAGAGAGGCAGGGACAGTCGGCGGGGAGCTGTTTTTT

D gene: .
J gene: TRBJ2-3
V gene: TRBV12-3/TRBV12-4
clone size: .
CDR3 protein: CASSPLPPGGADTQYF
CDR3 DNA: TGTGCCAGCAGCCCACTTCCCCCAGGGGGGGCAGATACGCAGTATTTT

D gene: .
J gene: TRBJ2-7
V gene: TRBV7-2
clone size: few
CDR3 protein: CASSSPAGGFDEQYF
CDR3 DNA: TGTGCCAGCAGCTCTCCTGCTGGGGGCTTCGACGAGCAGTACTTC

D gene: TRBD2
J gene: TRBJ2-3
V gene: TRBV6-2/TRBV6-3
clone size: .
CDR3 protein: CASRRADLAGDTDTQYF
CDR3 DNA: TGTGCCAGCAGGCGAGCCGACCTAGCGGGGGACACAGATACGCAGTATTTT

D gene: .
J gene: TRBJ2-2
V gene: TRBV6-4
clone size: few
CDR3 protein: CASSPGVIPNTGELFF
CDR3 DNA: TGTGCCAGCAGTCCAGGGGTCATACCGAACACCGGGGAGCTGTTTTTT

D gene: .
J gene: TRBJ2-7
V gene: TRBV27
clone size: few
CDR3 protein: CASSFVFGQPNEQYF
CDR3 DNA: TGTGCCAGCAGTTTTGTATTCGGACAGCCGAACGAGCAGTACTTC

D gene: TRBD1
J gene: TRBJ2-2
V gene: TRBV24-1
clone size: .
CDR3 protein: CATNPGQGSGELFF
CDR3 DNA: TGTGCCACGAACCCGGGACAGGGATCCGGGGAGCTGTTTTTT

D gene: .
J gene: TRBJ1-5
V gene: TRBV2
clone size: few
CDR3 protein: CASSRGFQPQHF
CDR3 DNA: TGTGCCAGCAGCAGGGGTTTTCAGCCCCAGCATTTT

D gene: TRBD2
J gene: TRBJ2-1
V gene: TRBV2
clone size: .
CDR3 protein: CASSARGGGYDEQFF
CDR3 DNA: TGTGCCAGCAGCGCCCGGGGGGGCGGATACGATGAGCAGTTCTTC

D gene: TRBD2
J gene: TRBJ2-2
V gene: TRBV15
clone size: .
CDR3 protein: CATSARLAANTGELFF
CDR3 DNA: TGTGCCACCAGCGCCCGACTAGCGGCGAACACCGGGGAGCTGTTTTTT

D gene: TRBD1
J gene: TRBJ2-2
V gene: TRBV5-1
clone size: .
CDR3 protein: CASSLWTGSNTGELFF
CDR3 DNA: TGCGCCAGCAGCTTATGGACAGGTTCGAACACCGGGGAGCTGTTTTTT

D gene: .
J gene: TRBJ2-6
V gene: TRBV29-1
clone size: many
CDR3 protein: CSVGSGANVLTF
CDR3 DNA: TGCAGCGTTGGTTCCGGGGCCAACGTCCTGACTTTC

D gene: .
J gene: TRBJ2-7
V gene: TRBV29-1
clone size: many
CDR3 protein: CSVDQGPYEQYF
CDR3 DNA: TGCAGCGTTGATCAGGGTCCATACGAGCAGTACTTC

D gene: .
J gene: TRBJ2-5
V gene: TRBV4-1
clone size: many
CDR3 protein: CASSQDLLGESRYQETQYF
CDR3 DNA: TGCGCCAGCAGCCAAGATCTTTTGGGAGAGTCAAGGTACCAAGAGACCCAGTACTTC

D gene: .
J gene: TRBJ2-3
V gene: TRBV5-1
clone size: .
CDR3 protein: CASSLVAGIGGADTQYF
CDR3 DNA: TGCGCCAGCAGCTTGGTAGCAGGTATCGGGGGCGCAGATACGCAGTATTTT